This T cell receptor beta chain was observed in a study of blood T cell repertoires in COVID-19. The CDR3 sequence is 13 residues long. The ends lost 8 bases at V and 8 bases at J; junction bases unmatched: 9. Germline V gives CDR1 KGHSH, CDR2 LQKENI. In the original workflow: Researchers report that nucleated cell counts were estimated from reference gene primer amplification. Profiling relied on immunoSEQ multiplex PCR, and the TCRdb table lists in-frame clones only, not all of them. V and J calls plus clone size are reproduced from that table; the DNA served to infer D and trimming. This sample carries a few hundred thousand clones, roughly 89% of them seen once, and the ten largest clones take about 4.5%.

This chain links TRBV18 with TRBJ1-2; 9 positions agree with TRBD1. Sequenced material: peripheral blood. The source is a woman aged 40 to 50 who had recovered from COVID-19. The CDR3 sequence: CASPTTGGRGYTF. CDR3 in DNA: TGTGCCAGCCCCACTACAGGGGGCCGGGGCTACACCTTC.